The 15 T cell receptor beta chains reported below all come from one sample, sequenced in a study of blood T cell repertoires in COVID-19. The method was immunoSEQ multiplex PCR; TCRdb's version includes in-frame clones alone and lacks a portion of them. The sample comprises about 21,000 clones, about 89% of which are singletons, and 6% rests with the top ten. The specimen sequenced was peripheral blood. These receptors were collected from a human donor in a cohort sampled during active COVID-19.

The gene calls are TRBV7-9 and TRBJ2-7; 13 bases agree with TRBD2. This CDR3 is built from 15 residues. Germline CDR1 reads SEHNR; CDR2 reads FQNEAQ (reference sequence). V was clipped by 6 bases and J by 4 bases; unmatched bases: 6. CDR3: CASSRTSGSIYEQYF. The CDR3 nucleotides are TGTGCCAGCAGTCGGACTAGCGGGAGTATATACGAGCAGTACTTC.

The rearrangement links TRBV2 to TRBJ2-5, with 8 positions matching TRBD2. Trimming cost V 5 bases and J 12 bases; bases outside gene matches: 11. CDR3 length equals 13 residues. The germline gives CDR1 SNHLY, CDR2 FYNNEI. CDR3 DNA sequence: TGTGCCAGCAGTATCGTAGATTTGGGACTAGAGTACTTC. It translates to CASSIVDLGLEYF.

CDR3 DNA: TGTGCCAGCAGTGGACAGTCCTCCTACGAGCAGTACTTC. It encodes CASSGQSSYEQYF. This chain uses TRBV28 with TRBJ2-7; possibly TRBD1 for D (6 bases). Germline V lookup: CDR1 MDHEN, CDR2 SYDVKM. The CDR3 contains 13 residues. Trimming pared 5 bases from V and 0 bases from J, leaving 8 bases between.

The gene calls are TRBV9 and TRBJ1-5, with D possibly matching TRBD1 (5 bases). Germline V gene data show CDR1 as SGDLS and CDR2 as YYNGEE. V gave up 7 bases and J gave up 4 bases, with 12 bases separating them. This CDR3 spans 13 amino acids. CDR3 nucleotides: TGTGCCAGCTCCGGGGGGGGGAATCAGCCCCAGCATTTT. Residues: CASSGGGNQPQHF.

This chain joins TRBV13 and TRBJ1-2; D is uncertain. Germline loops: CDR1 PRHDT, CDR2 FYEKMQ (reference sequence). Trimming removed 0 bases from V and 7 bases from J, with 15 bases in between. The CDR3 has 15 residues. CDR3 bases: TGTGCCAGCAGCTTAGGAAGCAGCCCGGGTGGTGGCTACACCTTC. Protein sequence: CASSLGSSPGGGYTF.

This chain uses TRBV5-1 with TRBJ2-3, with D possibly being TRBD1 (6 bases). The germline V and J ends were trimmed by 5 bases and 4 bases, with 11 bases remaining between them. The CDR3 is 13 residues long. CDR1 SGHRS and CDR2 YFSETQ come from the germline V gene. CDR3 sequence: CASSNEGADTQYF. The CDR3 region has the DNA TGCGCCAGCAGTAATGAGGGGGCAGATACGCAGTATTTT.

This clone was detected a few times. The rearrangement uses TRBV20-1 and TRBJ2-7; D not resolved. Deletions cut 0 bases from V and 2 bases from J, with 2 bases between. The CDR3 length is 11 residues. The germline CDR1 and CDR2 sequences are DFQATT and SNEGSKA (reference sequence). The CDR3 spells CSARDTYEQYF. CDR3 in DNA: TGCAGTGCTAGAGATACCTACGAGCAGTACTTC.

The rearrangement links TRBV2 to TRBJ2-2; D is perhaps TRBD1 (5 bases). The CDR3 sequence is 13 residues long. The germline V gene encodes CDR1 SNHLY and CDR2 FYNNEI. The germline V and J ends were trimmed by 3 bases and 6 bases, with 8 bases remaining between them. CDR3 amino acids: CASSEKGSGELFF. CDR3 DNA sequence: TGTGCCAGCAGTGAGAAGGGGTCCGGGGAGCTGTTTTTT. The whole variable domain, filled in from reference TRBV2 and TRBJ2-2, reads EPEVTQTPSHQVTQMGQEVILRCVPISNHLYFYWYRQILGQKVEFLVSFYNNEISEKSEIFDDQFSVERPDGSNFTLKIRSTKLEDSAMYFCASSEKGSGELFFGEGSRLTVL.

The CDR3 protein is CASSLGQGSYNEQFF. The CDR3 DNA reads as TGTGCCAGCAGCCTTGGACAGGGTTCGTACAATGAGCAGTTCTTC. The chain has TRBV5-4 and TRBJ2-1; TRBD1 aligns across 8 bases. The junction had 7 bases not matched to a gene; V was cut back by 4 bases and J by 4 bases. The CDR3 has 15 amino acids. CDR1 and CDR2 from the germline V gene are SGHNT and YYREEE (reference sequence).

The rearrangement joins TRBV6-1 to TRBJ2-7; D is unclear. Per germline, CDR1 MNHNS and CDR2 SASEGT. The CDR3 extends over 14 amino acids. The V end was cut by 3 bases, the J end by 1 base, with 10 bases between. This CDR3 is CASSDTTISYEQYF. The CDR3, as DNA: TGTGCCAGCAGTGACACCACTATTTCCTACGAGCAGTACTTC.

The J gene is TRBJ2-1, the V gene TRBV18; TRBD2 matches at 10 bases. The CDR3 runs 16 residues. The germline V gene encodes CDR1 KGHSH and CDR2 LQKENI. V shed 2 bases and J 5 bases; nucleotides not matched to a gene: 6. The CDR3 bases are TGTGCCAGCTCACCATGGGAGCGGGAGGGACACAATGAGCAGTTCTTC. This translates into CASSPWEREGHNEQFF.

Comment on this clone: Other DNA sequences within the sample encode an identical CDR3. The chain joins TRBV28 to TRBJ2-7; the D gene is possibly TRBD1 (6 bases). There are 14 residues in the CDR3. Germline CDR1 and CDR2: MDHEN and SYDVKM. The germline V and J ends were trimmed by 7 bases and 0 bases, with 13 bases remaining between them. This CDR3 is CASTLEGDSYEQYF. CDR3 DNA sequence: TGTGCCAGCACCCTTGAGGGGGACTCCTACGAGCAGTACTTC. Filled out from reference TRBV28 and TRBJ2-7, the complete variable domain reads DVKVTQSSRYLVKRTGEKVFLECVQDMDHENMFWYRQDPGLGLRLIYFSYDVKMKEKGDIPEGYSVSREKKERFSLILESASTNQTSMYLCASTLEGDSYEQYFGPGTRLTVT.

This rearrangement joins TRBV14 to TRBJ2-1, with TRBD2 as a possible D gene (5 bases). The V gene lost 4 bases and the J gene lost 4 bases, with 11 bases spanning the gap. CDR1 SGHDN and CDR2 FVKESK come from the germline V gene. The CDR3 has 14 residues. The CDR3 loop is CASSLDSIYNEQFF. The CDR3 bases are TGTGCCAGCAGCCTGGACTCGATATACAATGAGCAGTTCTTC.

The V gene is TRBV10-3, the J gene TRBJ2-7, with no clear D. CDR1 and CDR2 from the germline V gene are ENHRY and SYGVKD. The germline V and J ends were trimmed by 4 bases and 2 bases, with 9 bases remaining between them. CDR3 length: 13 amino acids. The CDR3 region is CAISVAETYEQYF. The CDR3, as DNA: TGTGCCATCAGTGTGGCGGAGACCTACGAGCAGTACTTC.

The chain is built from TRBV7-2 and TRBJ2-5; possible D gene TRBD2, 5 bases. The CDR3 loop spans 14 amino acids. Germline V lookup: CDR1 SGHTA, CDR2 FQGNSA. Trimming cost V 1 base and J 4 bases, with 10 bases left between them. CDR3 residues: CASSLGSAVETQYF. DNA for the CDR3: TGTGCCAGCAGCTTAGGTAGCGCGGTAGAGACCCAGTACTTC.